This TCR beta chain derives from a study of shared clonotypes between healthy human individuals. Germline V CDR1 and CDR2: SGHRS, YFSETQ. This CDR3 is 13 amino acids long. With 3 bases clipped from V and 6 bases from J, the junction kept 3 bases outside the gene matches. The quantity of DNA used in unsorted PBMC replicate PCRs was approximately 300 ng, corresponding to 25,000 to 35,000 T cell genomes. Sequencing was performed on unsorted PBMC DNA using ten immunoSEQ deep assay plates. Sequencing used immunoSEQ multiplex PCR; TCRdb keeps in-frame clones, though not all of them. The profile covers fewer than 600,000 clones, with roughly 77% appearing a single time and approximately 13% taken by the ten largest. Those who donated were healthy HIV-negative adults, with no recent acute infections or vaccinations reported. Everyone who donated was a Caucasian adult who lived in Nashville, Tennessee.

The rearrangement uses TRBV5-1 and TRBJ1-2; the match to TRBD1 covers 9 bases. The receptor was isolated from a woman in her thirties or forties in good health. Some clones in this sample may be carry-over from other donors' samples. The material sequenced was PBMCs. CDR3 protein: CASSSTGGNGYTF. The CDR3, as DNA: TGCGCCAGCAGCTCGACAGGGGGAAATGGCTACACCTTC.